This T cell receptor (beta chain) derives from a study of blood T cell repertoires in COVID-19. Germline V CDR1 and CDR2: SGHRS, YFSETQ. The CDR3 sequence is 13 residues long. The junction had 1 base not matched to a gene; V was cut back by 2 bases and J by 2 bases. This clone was picked up one time. Clones were read by immunoSEQ multiplex PCR, and TCRdb kept only the in-frame ones, dropping some. The table lists around 190,000 clones, around four fifths of them singletons, with 6.5% in the top ten. The sample was peripheral blood. This clonotype was obtained from a man between 70 and 80 years old with active or convalescent COVID-19. This chain joins TRBV5-1 and TRBJ2-7; 7 nucleotides align to TRBD2. This chain's CDR3 is CASSLGRAYEQYF. CDR3 nucleotides: TGCGCCAGCAGCTTAGGGAGGGCCTACGAGCAGTACTTC.